This T cell receptor beta chain came from a study of control samples from healthy donors and cancer patients. TCRdb's copy holds only in-frame clones and misses some; the assay was immunoSEQ multiplex PCR. The top ten clones hold 25% to 30% of a sample with under 20,000 clones, 84% of them seen once. The ends lost 4 bases at V and 0 bases at J; junction bases unmatched: 12. Germline assignment: CDR1 SGHRS and CDR2 YFSETQ. CDR3 length: 18 residues. The sequenced material came from PBMCs. This sequence was found in a woman in her 70s with lung cancer. This chain connects TRBV5-1 to TRBJ2-1, with 8 nucleotides matching TRBD2. CDR3: CASSGGGLAGFSYNEQFF. CDR3 nucleotides: TGCGCCAGCAGCGGAGGTGGCCTAGCGGGTTTCTCCTACAATGAGCAGTTCTTC.